These T cell receptor beta chains were read from a single sample in a study of T cells in localized non-small cell lung cancer. Using immunoSEQ multiplex PCR, the repertoire was profiled, and TCRdb retains in-frame clones only, with some absent. This table has 1,200 to 1,500 clones, 20% to 25% appearing once. The sequences come from normal lung tissue next to the tumor, collected before any cancer treatment. The receptor set was obtained from a male donor aged 60 or older with stage III squamous cell lung carcinoma. Both conserved end residues are part of each CDR3. D genes are given only for firm matches. Clone sizes are given selectively: once, few, many, or a class where the clone is expanded.

TRBV2	TRBD2	TRBJ2-2	19	-	TGTGCCAGCAGTGAAGGGACTAGCGGGAGCCGGAGGCGGACCGGGGAGCTGTTTTTT	CASSEGTSGSRRRTGELFF
TRBV28	-	TRBJ2-1	13	-	TGTGCCAGCAGTTTCCCTGAAAGCAATGAGCAGTTCTTC	CASSFPESNEQFF
TRBV4-1	-	TRBJ2-2	16	-	TGCGCCAGCAGCCAAGATCCCTCTGGCGGGGTCGGGGAGCTGTTTTTT	CASSQDPSGGVGELFF
TRBV29-1	-	TRBJ1-1	13	few	TGCAGCGTTGAGTCTCAGATGAACACTGAAGCTTTCTTT	CSVESQMNTEAFF
TRBV6-8	TRBD1	TRBJ2-1	14	few	TGTGCCAGCAGTGATGGGACAGGTGGGAATGAGCAGTTCTTC	CASSDGTGGNEQFF
TRBV6-8	TRBD1	TRBJ2-2	13	medium-sized	TGTGCCAGCAGTTATACAGGGGGTGGGGAGCTGTTTTTT	CASSYTGGGELFF
TRBV12-5	-	TRBJ2-1	15	large	TGTGCCAGCAACGGGGGCCCAGGGGTACGCAATGAGCAGTTCTTC	CASNGGPGVRNEQFF
TRBV5-1	-	TRBJ2-7	16	few	TGCGCCAGCAGCCAAGAGGCTGAGCGGCGGATCTACGAGCAGTACTTC	CASSQEAERRIYEQYF
TRBV6-8	-	TRBJ1-2	15	-	TGTGCCAGCAGTTACAAGCCTCTCGGGACTGCGGGCTACACCTTC	CASSYKPLGTAGYTF
TRBV9	TRBD2	TRBJ2-7	14	few	TGTGCCAGCGGACCTAGCGGAGGGGCTTACGAGCAGTACTTC	CASGPSGGAYEQYF
TRBV6-8	-	TRBJ2-5	14	-	TGTGCCAGCAACCCCGCCAGGTGGCAAGAGACCCAGTACTTC	CASNPARWQETQYF
TRBV6-8	-	TRBJ1-4	15	-	TGTGCCAGCAGTTACGCGGCAGGGTCGAATGAAAAACTGTTTTTT	CASSYAAGSNEKLFF
TRBV30	TRBD1	TRBJ2-7	14	few	TGTGCCTGGAACAAAAGGGACAGTCCCTACGAGCAGTACTTC	CAWNKRDSPYEQYF
TRBV12-2	-	TRBJ2-3	14	large	TGTGCCAGTTACCCAGGGGGCGCAGGAGATACGCAGTATTTT	CASYPGGAGDTQYF
TRBV12-5	TRBD2	TRBJ2-7	15	few	TGTGCCAGCACGCGCTCCGGGACTAGCTATCACGAGCAGTACTTC	CASTRSGTSYHEQYF
TRBV9	TRBD1	TRBJ2-1	15	-	TGTGCCAGCAGTGAACAGGGACAGGGATTAAATGAGCAGTTCTTC	CASSEQGQGLNEQFF
TRBV5-1	-	TRBJ1-1	16	once	TGCGCCAGCAGTTTAGGACACCAAAGAACGAACACTGAAGCTTTCTTT	CASSLGHQRTNTEAFF
TRBV11-3	TRBD2	TRBJ2-2	14	-	TGTGCCAGCAGACGGACTAGCGTTGACGGGGAGCTGTTTTTT	CASRRTSVDGELFF
TRBV4-1	TRBD2	TRBJ2-7	15	medium-sized	TGCGCCAGCAGCCAAGATCGCTGGACTAGGGCCGAGCAGTACTTC	CASSQDRWTRAEQYF
TRBV6-8	-	TRBJ2-5	15	-	TGTGCCAGCAGTTACGGGGCCGGCCCCAAGGAGACCCAGTACTTC	CASSYGAGPKETQYF
TRBV30	-	TRBJ2-2	15	-	TGTGCCTCCACCGAAGGGTCTTTTTACACCGGGGAGCTGTTTTTT	CASTEGSFYTGELFF
TRBV28	-	TRBJ2-1	12	-	TGTGCCAGCGGGGTTGGGGGTACGGAGCAGTTCTTC	CASGVGGTEQFF
TRBV11-3	TRBD1	TRBJ1-1	15	-	TGTGCCAGCAGCTTTCAGGGGGGGTCGAACACTGAAGCTTTCTTT	CASSFQGGSNTEAFF